Below, 29 T cell receptor beta chains from the same sample are listed, as sequenced in a study of vaccination and CD4 T cells after COVID-19. These receptors have no identified antigens. Treatment indicated: roughly 10-day PBMC culture with coronavirus spike peptide pools or control peptides (ViraFEST assay). Cultured CD4+ T cell DNA underwent sequencing with the Oncomine TCR Beta short-read assay. MiXCR, applied by TCRdb to the PCR reads, yields one record per CDR3 protein. The sample yields roughly 4,500 distinct CDR3 sequences, roughly a fifth seen once. Sequences were obtained from CD4+ T cells from blood, cultured in vitro. All receptors derive from a human donor who had recovered from COVID-19.

This clonotype was detected only a few times. The CDR3 loop reads CSAREGWEGSSGYTF. In DNA form, the CDR3 reads TGCAGTGCTAGGGAGGGTTGGGAGGGGAGTAGCGGCTACACCTTC. The rearrangement links TRBV20-1 to TRBJ1-2, with D possibly matching TRBD1 (5 bases). Looked up from germline, CDR1 is DFQATT and CDR2 is SNEGSKA (reference sequence). V lost 3 bases to trimming and J lost 8 bases, with 22 bases between them. This CDR3 has 15 amino acids.

This clonotype showed up just a few times. The chain links TRBV5-1 to TRBJ2-3, with unresolved D. The V gene's germline CDR1 is SGHRS and CDR2 YFSETQ. This CDR3 spans 16 amino acids. V lost 4 bases and J lost 1, with 16 bases in between. The CDR3 protein is CASSPPQTSGTDTQYF. CDR3 bases: TGCGCCAGCAGCCCTCCTCAAACCTCAGGCACAGATACGCAGTATTTT.

The CDR3 protein is CSARDITSGGGYEQYF. The CDR3 region has the DNA TGCAGTGCTAGAGATATAACTAGCGGGGGAGGCTACGAGCAGTACTTC. The chain couples TRBV20-1 to TRBJ2-7, with 11 bases identical to TRBD2. The junction had 7 bases not matched to a gene; V was cut back by 0 bases and J by 3 bases. The CDR3 length is 16 residues. The germline V gene has CDR1 DFQATT and CDR2 SNEGSKA (reference sequence).

The CDR3 DNA is TGTGCCAGCTCACCCGTAATGGTGACTAGCGGCTCTGGAGATACGCAGTATTTT. It codes for CASSPVMVTSGSGDTQYF. The V gene is TRBV18, the J gene TRBJ2-3; 9 bases are a match to TRBD2. Trimming took 3 bases from V and 5 from J; bases not matched to a gene: 15. The V gene's germline CDR1 is KGHSH and CDR2 LQKENI. This CDR3 region has 18 residues.

V and J are TRBV9 and TRBJ1-2; TRBD1 aligns across 9 bases. Trimming at V came to 4 bases and at J to 2 bases, leaving 6 bases not matched to a gene. Germline CDR1 SGDLS, CDR2 YYNGEE. The CDR3 is 15 amino acids. The CDR3 here is CASSPRTGENYGYTF. The CDR3 DNA follows: TGTGCCAGCAGCCCCCGGACAGGGGAAAACTATGGCTACACCTTC.

V usage is TRBV7-9 and J usage is TRBJ1-4; 8 nucleotides match TRBD1. This CDR3 region has 14 residues. In germline, CDR1 is SEHNR, CDR2 FQNEAQ (reference sequence). J gave up 8 bases and V 5 bases, and 7 bases lay outside the gene matches. For the CDR3, the DNA is TGTGCCAGCAGCCTCGGACAGGGACTCGAAAAACTGTTTTTT. As protein: CASSLGQGLEKLFF.

The chain links TRBV2 to TRBJ1-2; the D gene is possibly TRBD1 (5 bases). V was cut by 3 bases and J by 5 bases, with 10 bases left in between. Per the germline V gene, CDR1 is SNHLY and CDR2 is FYNNEI. The CDR3 runs 13 residues. The CDR3 region has the DNA TGTGCCAGCAGTGAGTTCAGGGAATATGGCTACACCTTC. It is translated as CASSEFREYGYTF.

This clonotype was seen more than once but under ten times. The chain links TRBV6-1 to TRBJ2-7, with 11 nucleotides matching TRBD1. Germline V gene data show CDR1 as MNHNS and CDR2 as SASEGT. Trimming cost V 6 bases and J 2 bases; bases outside gene matches: 6. The CDR3 is 15 residues long. The CDR3 sequence is CASSRGTGGAYEQYF. The DNA of the CDR3 is TGTGCCAGCAGCCGTGGGACAGGGGGTGCCTACGAGCAGTACTTC.

The chain couples TRBV11-2 to TRBJ1-3; no reliable D call. Germline-derived CDR1 and CDR2 are SGHAT and FQNNGV. The CDR3 covers 11 residues. V was pared by 1 base and J by 8 bases, with 3 bases between. The CDR3 sequence: CASSLVDTIYF. CDR3 sequence (DNA): TGTGCCAGCAGCTTAGTGGACACCATATATTTT.

The chain uses TRBV6-5 and TRBJ2-2, with D hard to call. Germline V gene data show CDR1 as MNHEY and CDR2 as SVGAGI. The CDR3 extends over 14 amino acids. Trimming stripped 2 bases from V and 2 bases from J, with 6 bases between. Written as DNA, the CDR3 is TGTGCCAGCAGTTACGTGGTAAACACCGGGGAGCTGTTTTTT. This encodes CASSYVVNTGELFF.

The genes are TRBV19 and TRBJ1-1; 9 bases line up with TRBD1. V shed 5 bases, J shed 0 bases, and the junction held 7 bases outside the gene matches. CDR1 and CDR2 from the germline V gene are LNHDA and SQIVND (reference sequence). The length of the CDR3 is 16 residues. This CDR3 reads CASSARTGVMNTEAFF. Here the CDR3 DNA reads TGTGCCAGTAGTGCCCGGACAGGGGTTATGAACACTGAAGCTTTCTTT.

This clonotype has just a few counts. The chain couples TRBV15 to TRBJ2-3; 10 nucleotides match TRBD2. The V segment lost 5 bases and the J segment 7 bases; nucleotides outside the gene matches: 6. Germline V CDR1 and CDR2: LNHNV, YYDKDF (reference sequence). This CDR3 has 14 amino acids. CDR3 region: CATSPSGGVYTQYF. The CDR3 region has the DNA TGTGCCACCAGCCCCAGCGGGGGGGTGTATACGCAGTATTTT.

By share, this clonotype counts as medium-sized (0.01 to 0.1%). The V call is TRBV20-1, the J call TRBJ1-1; 8 bases fit TRBD1. This CDR3 is 14 amino acids long. Unmatched junction bases numbered 11, after V lost 4 bases and J lost 7 bases. The germline gives CDR1 DFQATT, CDR2 SNEGSKA (reference sequence). CDR3: CSAMQGARINEAFF. CDR3 nucleotides: TGCAGTGCTATGCAGGGGGCGCGTATAAATGAAGCTTTCTTT.

Notes on this clonotype: This may come from a read error, since a much larger clone is one base off. V is TRBV19 and J is TRBJ1-1; D gene unclear. The CDR3 is 12 residues long. Germline CDR1 LNHDA, CDR2 SQIVND (reference sequence). Deletions cut 10 bases from V and 7 bases from J, with 16 bases between. The CDR3 is CATAQEAVEAFF. The CDR3 DNA follows: TGTGCCACCGCTCAGGAGGCGGTTGAAGCTTTCTTT.

This chain's CDR3 is CASSMGARGARLYEQYF. The CDR3, as DNA: TGTGCCAGTAGTATGGGGGCGCGGGGCGCACGGCTCTACGAGCAGTACTTC. The chain links TRBV19 to TRBJ2-7; D assignment may be TRBD1 or TRBD2 (6 bases each). CDR1 and CDR2 from the germline V gene are LNHDA and SQIVND (reference sequence). The CDR3 runs to 17 residues. V was trimmed by 3 bases and J by 3 bases, leaving 21 bases between them. Combining the CDR3 with reference TRBV19 and TRBJ2-7 gives the whole variable domain DGGITQSPKYLFRKEGQNVTLSCEQNLNHDAMYWYRQDPGQGLRLIYYSQIVNDFQKGDIAEGYSVSREKKESFPLTVTSAQKNPTAFYLCASSMGARGARLYEQYFGPGTRLTVT.

In its sample, this clonotype was seen a few times. V is TRBV5-4 and J is TRBJ1-5, with TRBD1 matching 8 bases. The CDR3 is 15 amino acids. Germline-derived CDR1 and CDR2 are SGHNT and YYREEE (reference sequence). The ends lost 4 bases at V and 7 bases at J; junction bases unmatched: 10. CDR3 coding DNA: TGTGCCAGCAGCGCCACTCCAGGGGGCCAACAGCCCCAGCATTTT. Translated: CASSATPGGQQPQHF. The full variable domain, its missing parts supplied by reference TRBV5-4 and TRBJ1-5, is ETGVTQSPTHLIKTRGQQVTLRCSSQSGHNTVSWYQQALGQGPQFIFQYYREEENGRGNFPPRFSGLQFPNYSSELNVNALELDDSALYLCASSATPGGQQPQHFGDGTRLSIL.

This clonotype showed up just a few times. J is TRBJ1-5 and V is TRBV2; D not resolved. This CDR3 is built from 13 residues. The V gene lost 6 bases and the J gene lost 3 bases, with 9 bases spanning the gap. CDR1 and CDR2 (germline): SNHLY, FYNNEI. CDR3 residues: CASRVEANQPQHF. In nucleotides, the CDR3 is TGTGCCAGCAGAGTCGAAGCCAATCAGCCCCAGCATTTT. Supplemented by reference TRBV2 and TRBJ1-5, the full variable domain reads EPEVTQTPSHQVTQMGQEVILRCVPISNHLYFYWYRQILGQKVEFLVSFYNNEISEKSEIFDDQFSVERPDGSNFTLKIRSTKLEDSAMYFCASRVEANQPQHFGDGTRLSIL.

This clonotype is medium-sized within its sample. V usage is TRBV21-1 and J usage is TRBJ1-1; the DNA was not compared with TRBD1, the D call given in the table. TRBV21-1 is a listed pseudogene. The CDR3 runs to 16 residues. CDR3 bases: TGTGCCAGCAGCCCTAAGGGACAGGGCGATAAGACTGAAGCTTTCTTT. Translating it yields CASSPKGQGDKTEAFF.

This clonotype came up a few times. This chain links TRBV28 with TRBJ1-1, with a possible D match to TRBD1 (6 bases). This CDR3 comprises 13 residues. Per germline, CDR1 MDHEN and CDR2 SYDVKM. The V end lost 10 bases, the J end lost 4 bases, and 16 bases lay between the germline ends. The CDR3 loop reads CATDAGTTTEAFF. Here the CDR3 DNA reads TGTGCCACCGATGCCGGGACAACCACTGAAGCTTTCTTT.

By share, this clonotype counts as medium-sized. This sequence joins TRBV10-3 and TRBJ1-2; maybe TRBD1 (6 bases). Trimming removed 4 bases at V and 4 bases at J, with 22 bases between. This CDR3 contains 17 residues. The germline V gene encodes CDR1 ENHRY and CDR2 SYGVKD. The CDR3 sequence is CAISGRTVTSQAYGYTF. The CDR3 DNA reads as TGTGCCATCAGTGGGAGGACAGTGACTTCCCAGGCCTATGGCTACACCTTC.

In this sample, this clonotype is medium-sized (0.01 to 0.1%). The rearrangement joins TRBV7-9 to TRBJ1-2, with D unclear. The germline V gene has CDR1 SEHNR and CDR2 FQNEAQ (reference sequence). This CDR3 region has 16 residues. V was clipped by 5 bases and J by 4 bases, with 20 bases between them. CDR3 DNA sequence: TGTGCCAGCAGCCCGGCAGTGGTGGTCTGGGGCTATGGCTACACCTTC. Residues: CASSPAVVVWGYGYTF.

The V call is TRBV9, the J call TRBJ2-3; 8 bases agree with TRBD1. CDR3 size: 15 residues. The germline CDR1 and CDR2 sequences are SGDLS and YYNGEE. After removal of 0 bases from V and 4 bases from J, the junction contained 4 bases not matched to a gene. Written as DNA, the CDR3 is TGTGCCAGCAGCGTAGAGGCAGGGGGCCCAGATACGCAGTATTTT. Protein product: CASSVEAGGPDTQYF. Combining the CDR3 with reference TRBV9 and TRBJ2-3 gives the whole variable domain DSGVTQTPKHLITATGQRVTLRCSPRSGDLSVYWYQQSLDQGLQFLIQYYNGEERAKGNILERFSAQQFPDLHSELNLSSLELGDSALYFCASSVEAGGPDTQYFGPGTRLTVL.

The chain has TRBV4-1 and TRBJ1-1, with 7 bases lining up with TRBD1. The J segment lost 5 bases and the V segment lost 5 bases, leaving 14 bases of the junction unmatched. This CDR3 region has 16 residues. Germline V gene lookup returns CDR1 MGHRA and CDR2 YSYEKL. The CDR3 is CASSKTTGTVETEAFF. In DNA, the CDR3 is TGCGCCAGCAGCAAAACGACAGGGACAGTGGAGACTGAAGCTTTCTTT.

The V gene is TRBV5-1, the J gene TRBJ1-2; D perhaps matches TRBD1 (6 bases). Trimming took off 3 bases at V and 7 bases at J, with 19 bases between the two ends. Germline V lookup: CDR1 SGHRS, CDR2 YFSETQ. CDR3 length: 15 amino acids. The CDR3 reads CASSSRGRGLGGYTF. Written as DNA, the CDR3 is TGCGCCAGCAGCTCTCGGGGCAGGGGACTAGGTGGCTACACCTTC.

The CDR3 bases are TGTGCCAGCAGATTTGCAGGATCCTACGAGCAGTACTTC. This sequence encodes CASRFAGSYEQYF. This chain connects TRBV27 to TRBJ2-7; D is unclear. Trimming took 6 bases from V and 1 from J, leaving 10 bases between them. CDR3 size: 13 residues. The germline CDR1 and CDR2 sequences are MNHEY and SMNVEV (reference sequence).

The table lists this clonotype with a few counts. The chain carries TRBV6-1 and TRBJ2-2, with 8 bases lining up with TRBD1. The CDR3 contains 14 residues. From germline, CDR1 is MNHNS and CDR2 SASEGT. Losses at the gene ends were 7 bases for V and 4 bases for J; bases not matched to a gene: 5. DNA for the CDR3: TGTGCCAGCAACCCGGACAGGGCCACCGGGGAGCTGTTTTTT. Protein sequence: CASNPDRATGELFF.

This clonotype has more than one count but fewer than ten. The chain combines TRBV6-4 with TRBJ1-2; 9 bases align to TRBD1. Per germline, CDR1 MRHNA and CDR2 SNTAGT. The CDR3 spans 13 residues. The V segment lost 9 bases and the J segment 3 bases; nucleotides outside the gene matches: 5. Here the CDR3 DNA reads TGTGCCAGGCCGGGACAGGGCGACTATGGCTACACCTTC. Translation gives CARPGQGDYGYTF.

The chain carries TRBV2 and TRBJ1-5; D call uncertain. Germline loops: CDR1 SNHLY, CDR2 FYNNEI. CDR3 size: 12 residues. V lost 6 bases to trimming and J lost 4 bases, with 7 bases between them. CDR3 DNA: TGTGCCAGCAGGTCCGCGAATCAGCCCCAGCATTTT. Its protein product is CASRSANQPQHF.

This clonotype is labeled as medium-sized. The chain employs TRBV6-1 and TRBJ1-6, with TRBD1 identical over 8 bases. Germline V lookup: CDR1 MNHNS, CDR2 SASEGT. V shed 7 bases and J 7 bases; nucleotides not matched to a gene: 12. The CDR3 runs to 16 residues. The CDR3 nucleotides read TGTGCCAGCACAGAAAATGGACAGGGAGGGAATTCACCCCTCCACTTT. It yields the protein CASTENGQGGNSPLHF.